What follows are 18 T cell receptor beta chains derived from one specimen sequenced in a study of cytomegalovirus exposure and HLA in healthy donors (dated by TCRdb to between 2016 and 2019). Receptors were amplified or captured by the immunoSEQ multiplex PCR assay. A mixture of 60 forward primers for TCR Vbeta segments and 13 reverse primers for TCR Jbeta segments was used in the multiplex PCR. TCRdb took over this immuneACCESS table, retaining in-frame rearrangements with V and J assigned. Such tables are incomplete; in checked studies, under half of the missing clones stem from an unresolved V gene, and the remainder is unexplained. Within this sample are 90,000 to 100,000 clones, with approximately 80% of them counted one time only. The ten largest clones add up to 7.7% of the sample. The source material was PBMCs. These receptors came from a female donor in good health and CMV-seronegative.

V and J are TRBV23-1 and TRBJ2-5; D may be TRBD1 (6 bases). The DNA matches TRBJ2-7 better at its end, which makes the J call doubtful. Being an ORF, TRBV23-1 has a function that is uncertain. The CDR3 runs 15 residues. The CDR3 nucleotides read TGCGCCAGCAGTCCGGGACACCAGAGCTCCTACGAGCAGTACTTC. This sequence encodes CASSPGHQSSYEQYF.

This clone was picked up one time. This chain joins TRBV6-4 and TRBJ2-3, with 14 bases fitting TRBD2. This CDR3 is built from 18 residues. J was trimmed by 0 bases and V by 0 bases; bases with no gene match: 2. Germline V CDR1 and CDR2: MRHNA, SNTAGT. The CDR3 bases are TGTGCCAGCAGTGACTCGTGGACTAGCGGGGGGAGCACAGATACGCAGTATTTT. Its translation is CASSDSWTSGGSTDTQYF.

A word on this clone: The junction departs from germline at one end; a sequencing error may be responsible. V gene TRBV7-8 combines with J gene TRBJ2-2, with a weak D call TRBD2 (6 bases). The germline CDR1 and CDR2 sequences are SGHVS and FQNEAQ. The CDR3 is 15 amino acids. The CDR3 nucleotides read TGTGTCAGCAGCGCCGGGACTGGGAACACCGGGGAGCTGTTTTTT. This sequence encodes CVSSAGTGNTGELFF. Full variable domain (rest looked up from reference TRBV7-8 and TRBJ2-2): GAGVSQSPRYKVAKRGQDVALRCDPISGHVSLFWYQQALGQGPEFLTYFQNEAQLDKSGLPSDRFFAERPEGSVSTLKIQRTQQEDSAVYLCVSSAGTGNTGELFFGEGSRLTVL.

The chain uses TRBV7-8 and TRBJ2-7; possibly TRBD2 for D (7 bases). V lost 1 base to trimming and J lost 2 bases, with 15 bases between them. The CDR3 contains 16 residues. Germline V gene data show CDR1 as SGHVS and CDR2 as FQNEAQ. CDR3 DNA: TGTGCCAGCAGCTTAGAGGGGGGCGGGGGAACCTACGAGCAGTACTTC. Translated: CASSLEGGGGTYEQYF.

The V call is TRBV29-1, the J call TRBJ1-1; D may be TRBD1 (6 bases). Trimming shortened V by 6 bases and J by 2 bases, and 16 bases separated the two germline ends. The germline CDR1 and CDR2 sequences are SQVTM and ANQGSEA. This CDR3 has 14 amino acids. In nucleotides, the CDR3 is TGCAGCGTACTCTACAGGGACCTTAACACTGAAGCTTTCTTT. Protein sequence: CSVLYRDLNTEAFF.

CDR3: CASSLALTGGYGYTF. As DNA, the CDR3 is TGTGCCAGCAGCTTAGCGCTGACGGGTGGCTATGGCTACACCTTC. The chain employs TRBV7-8 and TRBJ1-2; no reliable D call. Trimming removed 0 bases at V and 4 bases at J, with 12 bases between. The CDR3 is 15 residues long. CDR1 and CDR2 (germline): SGHVS, FQNEAQ.

This sequence joins TRBV5-4 and TRBJ2-7, with 10 bases fitting TRBD1. The CDR3 has 16 residues. The germline CDR1 and CDR2 sequences are SGHNT and YYREEE (reference sequence). The trim removed 4 bases at V and 7 bases at J, leaving 14 bases unmatched. The CDR3 spells CASSLGQGTTGLEQYF. The CDR3 coding sequence is TGTGCCAGCAGCCTGGGACAGGGGACTACCGGGCTTGAGCAGTACTTC.

The genes are TRBV7-2 and TRBJ1-1; possible D gene TRBD1, 5 bases. This CDR3 comprises 14 residues. Trimming cost V 3 bases and J 2 bases, with 10 bases left between them. Looked up from germline, CDR1 is SGHTA and CDR2 is FQGNSA. The CDR3 reads CASSLEGINTEAFF. As DNA, the CDR3 is TGTGCCAGCAGCTTGGAGGGGATCAACACTGAAGCTTTCTTT.

The chain has TRBV7-2 and TRBJ2-1; 10 bases map to TRBD2. The V gene end was trimmed by 3 bases and the J gene end by 8 bases; junction bases not matched to a gene: 10. Germline-derived CDR1 and CDR2 are SGHTA and FQGNSA. The CDR3 has 16 amino acids. CDR3 region: CASSLTSGSFGDEQFF. In DNA, the CDR3 is TGTGCCAGCAGCTTGACTAGCGGGTCTTTTGGAGATGAGCAGTTCTTC.

The genes are TRBV4-1 and TRBJ2-7; the D gene is possibly TRBD2 (5 bases). CDR1 is MGHRA, CDR2 YSYEKL, per germline. The V end was cut by 0 bases, the J end by 3 bases, with 12 bases between. The CDR3 spans 15 residues. Here the CDR3 reads CASSQELGVVYEQYF. In nucleotides, the CDR3 is TGCGCCAGCAGCCAAGAACTAGGCGTGGTCTACGAGCAGTACTTC.

The rearrangement links TRBV19 to TRBJ2-1; TRBD1 is a possible D gene (5 bases). Trimming took 2 bases from V and 6 from J, leaving 8 bases between them. The germline V gene has CDR1 LNHDA and CDR2 SQIVND (reference sequence). The CDR3 spans 13 residues. The CDR3 reads CASSIQGINEQFF. The DNA for the CDR3 is TGTGCCAGTAGTATACAGGGTATCAATGAGCAGTTCTTC.

This clone was recorded once. This chain uses TRBV30 with TRBJ2-2; no definite D call. Germline-derived CDR1 and CDR2 are GTSNPN and SVGIG (reference sequence). The CDR3 totals 14 residues. Trimming removed 0 bases at V and 4 bases at J, with 9 bases between. DNA of the CDR3: TGTGCCTGGAGTGTATTGGCCAGCACCGGGGAGCTGTTTTTT. Amino acids: CAWSVLASTGELFF. The full variable domain, with the rest looked up from reference TRBV30 and TRBJ2-2, is SQTIHQWPATLVQPVGSPLSLECTVEGTSNPNLYWYRQAAGRGLQLLFYSVGIGQISSEVPQNLSASRPQDRQFILSSKKLLLSDSGFYLCAWSVLASTGELFFGEGSRLTVL.

The chain is built from TRBV11-2 and TRBJ1-1; the match to TRBD1 covers 7 bases. The CDR3 length is 17 residues. Germline trimming cut 5 bases from V and 0 bases from J; bases unmatched to any gene: 12. Per germline, CDR1 SGHAT and CDR2 FQNNGV. CDR3 sequence: CASSRYTGAVMNTEAFF. CDR3 DNA sequence: TGTGCCAGCAGCCGTTACACAGGGGCGGTAATGAACACTGAAGCTTTCTTT.

This clone was picked up a small number of times. The chain carries TRBV25-1 and TRBJ1-1; D gene uncertain. CDR1 MGHDK and CDR2 SYGVNS come from the germline V gene. This CDR3 has 14 amino acids. With 2 bases removed from V and 3 bases from J, the gap between germline ends came to 10 bases. DNA of the CDR3: TGTGCCAGCAGTGAACCCGGGTTTTACACTGAAGCTTTCTTT. Its protein product is CASSEPGFYTEAFF.

The chain has TRBV19 and TRBJ1-2; a weak D match, TRBD1 (6 bases). Germline CDR1 reads LNHDA; CDR2 reads SQIVND (reference sequence). With 7 bases removed from V and 7 bases from J, the gap between germline ends came to 10 bases. The CDR3 is 11 residues long. The CDR3 nucleotides are TGTGCCAGTACCGGGACACCTGGCTACACCTTC. Its protein product is CASTGTPGYTF.

This clone was counted once. The junction departs from germline at one end; a sequencing error may be responsible. V gene TRBV7-7 combines with J gene TRBJ2-3; 13 bases fit TRBD2. Germline CDR1 reads SSHAT; CDR2 reads FNYEAQ (reference sequence). This CDR3 has 15 amino acids. CDR3 coding DNA: TGTGCTAGCAGCGAAGGACTAGCGGGAGTAGATACGCAGTATTTT. It yields the protein CASSEGLAGVDTQYF.

The chain employs TRBV20-1 and TRBJ2-5; a possible D gene is TRBD2 (5 bases). V was cut by 7 bases and J by 5 bases, with 11 bases left in between. This CDR3 is built from 11 residues. Germline CDR1 is DFQATT and CDR2 is SNEGSKA (reference sequence). The CDR3 sequence: CSVSREETQYF. The CDR3 DNA reads as TGCAGTGTTTCGAGGGAGGAGACCCAGTACTTC.

The V gene is TRBV6-5, the J gene TRBJ2-2; 8 bases agree with TRBD1. The germline CDR1 and CDR2 sequences are MNHEY and SVGAGI. The CDR3 runs to 14 residues. The V and J ends lost 6 bases and 3 bases, in that order; junction bases with no gene match: 3. The CDR3 loop reads CASRRQGYTGELFF. CDR3 coding DNA: TGTGCCAGCAGAAGACAGGGGTACACCGGGGAGCTGTTTTTT.